The 19 T cell receptor beta chains presented below share a single source sample, sequenced in a study of cytomegalovirus exposure and HLA in healthy donors. The PCR contained 60 Vbeta and 13 Jbeta primers. Using immunoSEQ multiplex PCR, the repertoire was profiled, and TCRdb retains in-frame clones only, with some absent. This sample has about 140,000 clones, with 70% found just once. Sequenced material: PBMCs. The receptor source for this set is a woman between 25 and 40 years old in good health and CMV-seronegative.

This clone was seen a single time. The chain recombines TRBV27 with TRBJ1-6; D gene uncertain. Trimming left V 6 bases short and J 2 bases short, with 17 bases between. The CDR3 is 17 residues long. Germline V CDR1 and CDR2: MNHEY, SMNVEV (reference sequence). The CDR3 DNA is TGTGCCAGCAGAAGACTAACGGGAGTTACCTATAATTCACCCCTCCACTTT. Translated, it gives CASRRLTGVTYNSPLHF.

The V and J genes are TRBV5-4 and TRBJ2-5, with 10 positions matching TRBD2. CDR1 and CDR2 from the germline V gene are SGHNT and YYREEE (reference sequence). J was trimmed by 4 bases and V by 3 bases; bases with no gene match: 9. The CDR3 runs 16 residues. CDR3: CASSSLNLAGGETQYF. The CDR3 DNA reads as TGTGCCAGCAGCTCCCTTAATTTAGCGGGGGGAGAGACCCAGTACTTC.

The rearrangement uses TRBV28 and TRBJ1-2; D is unresolved. The V end was cut by 3 bases, the J end by 8 bases, with 13 bases between. The germline V gene encodes CDR1 MDHEN and CDR2 SYDVKM. The CDR3 has 13 residues. CDR3 residues: CASSFLLGVGYTF. Here the CDR3 DNA reads TGTGCCAGCAGTTTTCTCCTCGGGGTAGGCTACACCTTC.

The chain is built from TRBV2 and TRBJ1-6; D is ambiguous. CDR1 is SNHLY, CDR2 FYNNEI, per germline. The CDR3 has 12 residues. Trimming removed 6 bases from V and 5 bases from J, with 5 bases in between. The CDR3 nucleotides read TGTGCCAGCAGGGCAGATAATTCACCCCTCCACTTT. Protein product: CASRADNSPLHF.

This clone was recorded only once. The rearrangement links TRBV28 to TRBJ2-2; 9 nucleotides match TRBD2. This CDR3 has 16 residues. Trimming cost V 4 bases and J 7 bases; bases outside gene matches: 10. From germline, CDR1 is MDHEN and CDR2 SYDVKM. DNA of the CDR3: TGTGCCAGCAGTTCACTAGCGGGCCTTATTATCGGGGAGCTGTTTTTT. Translation: CASSSLAGLIIGELFF.

This clone was seen just once. The chain recombines TRBV6-6 with TRBJ1-1; a possible D gene is TRBD1 (5 bases). The germline V gene has CDR1 MNHNY and CDR2 SVGAGI (reference sequence). The V end lost 2 bases, the J end lost 1 base, and 14 bases lay between the germline ends. The CDR3 extends over 16 amino acids. The CDR3 nucleotides read TGTGCCAGCAGTTACCTCTTTGGGGCCAAGAACACTGAAGCTTTCTTT. This translates into CASSYLFGAKNTEAFF.

V gene TRBV28 combines with J gene TRBJ1-2; no clear D. The CDR3 spans 15 residues. The germline V gene encodes CDR1 MDHEN and CDR2 SYDVKM. Trimming shortened V by 3 bases and J by 6 bases, and 17 bases separated the two germline ends. CDR3 protein: CASSLGRVGLDGYTF. The CDR3 nucleotides read TGTGCCAGCAGTTTGGGTAGGGTTGGACTTGATGGCTACACCTTC.

This chain connects TRBV5-1 to TRBJ2-5; D ambiguous. The CDR3 runs 13 residues. Looked up from germline, CDR1 is SGHRS and CDR2 is YFSETQ. Trimming removed 4 bases from V and 4 bases from J, with 11 bases in between. The CDR3 nucleotides are TGCGCCAGCAGCATCACGGTACGAGAGACCCAGTACTTC. Amino acids: CASSITVRETQYF.

The chain joins TRBV9 to TRBJ1-2; no firm D call. Germline CDR1 is SGDLS and CDR2 is YYNGEE. V lost 0 bases to trimming and J lost 5 bases, with 11 bases between them. The CDR3 covers 14 residues. The CDR3 region has the DNA TGTGCCAGCAGCGTAGCTACAGAAGCTTATGGCTACACCTTC. Protein product: CASSVATEAYGYTF.

The chain combines TRBV19 with TRBJ1-6; D unresolved. The CDR3 sequence is 15 residues long. Looked up from germline, CDR1 is LNHDA and CDR2 is SQIVND (reference sequence). Trimming cost V 3 bases and J 7 bases, with 13 bases left between them. In nucleotides, the CDR3 is TGTGCCAGTAGTATTTTGACGGACTCGAATTCACCCCTCCACTTT. This gives the protein CASSILTDSNSPLHF. Using reference TRBV19 and TRBJ1-6 for the parts outside the CDR3, the full variable domain is DGGITQSPKYLFRKEGQNVTLSCEQNLNHDAMYWYRQDPGQGLRLIYYSQIVNDFQKGDIAEGYSVSREKKESFPLTVTSAQKNPTAFYLCASSILTDSNSPLHFGNGTRLTVT.

The rearrangement uses TRBV11-1 and TRBJ2-7; 7 bases are a match to TRBD1. Per germline, CDR1 SGHAT and CDR2 FQDESV (reference sequence). J was trimmed by 6 bases and V by 5 bases; bases with no gene match: 10. The CDR3 runs 14 residues. The CDR3 protein is CASSLTLGQREQYF. CDR3 DNA sequence: TGTGCCAGCAGCCTAACGTTGGGACAGCGCGAGCAGTACTTC. The variable domain in full, with the rest retrieved from reference TRBV11-1 and TRBJ2-7, is EAEVAQSPRYKITEKSQAVAFWCDPISGHATLYWYRQILGQGPELLVQFQDESVVDDSQLPKDRFSAERLKGVDSTLKIQPAELGDSAMYLCASSLTLGQREQYFGPGTRLTVT.

This clone was found a few times. This chain's CDR3 is CASSSRRLAGVETQYF. CDR3 DNA sequence: TGCGCCAGCAGCTCTAGACGACTAGCGGGAGTCGAGACCCAGTACTTC. V usage is TRBV5-1 and J usage is TRBJ2-5, with TRBD2 identical over 12 bases. The CDR3 has 16 residues. J was trimmed by 5 bases and V by 3 bases; bases with no gene match: 8. Germline values: CDR1 SGHRS, CDR2 YFSETQ.

V is TRBV6-5 and J is TRBJ1-2; 7 bases are a match to TRBD1. The CDR3 is 14 amino acids. After removal of 6 bases from V and 1 base from J, the junction contained 5 bases not matched to a gene. CDR1 is MNHEY, CDR2 SVGAGI, per germline. The CDR3 here is CASRRDSNNYGYTF. The CDR3 DNA reads TGTGCCAGCAGGCGGGACAGCAATAACTATGGCTACACCTTC.

This clone turned up a few times. This same CDR3 is encoded by further DNA sequences in the sample. This chain connects TRBV6-1 to TRBJ1-5; the D gene is possibly TRBD1 (5 bases). V was pared by 2 bases and J by 2 bases, with 13 bases between. Germline values: CDR1 MNHNS, CDR2 SASEGT. The CDR3 totals 16 residues. Here the CDR3 reads CASSEYGGVGNQPQHF. CDR3 nucleotide sequence: TGTGCCAGCAGTGAATATGGGGGGGTTGGCAATCAGCCCCAGCATTTT.

This sequence joins TRBV5-5 and TRBJ2-1; TRBD1 matches 8 bases. Germline V gene sequence: CDR1 SGHKS, CDR2 YYEKEE (reference sequence). The CDR3 sequence is 16 residues long. The V and J ends lost 4 bases and 0 bases, in that order; junction bases with no gene match: 6. For the CDR3, the DNA is TGTGCCAGCAGCCCTGCCGGGACAGGCTCCTACAATGAGCAGTTCTTC. Residues: CASSPAGTGSYNEQFF.

The V call is TRBV7-8, the J call TRBJ2-7; 9 bases match TRBD2. The CDR3 sequence is 16 residues long. Germline assignment: CDR1 SGHVS and CDR2 FQNEAQ. V was pared by 2 bases and J by 6 bases, with 11 bases of the junction left unmatched. DNA for the CDR3: TGTGCCAGCAGCTTAATTTCGCGGGAGGGCCTTCTCGAGCAGTACTTC. It translates to CASSLISREGLLEQYF.

The V and J genes are TRBV30 and TRBJ2-1, with D tentatively TRBD2 (6 bases). The germline V gene encodes CDR1 GTSNPN and CDR2 SVGIG (reference sequence). CDR3 length: 13 amino acids. The V gene lost 8 bases and the J gene lost 5 bases, with 16 bases spanning the gap. The CDR3 is CAPGADNHNEQFF. The CDR3 region has the DNA TGTGCCCCGGGAGCCGATAACCACAATGAGCAGTTCTTC. Variable domain in full (rest from reference TRBV30 and TRBJ2-1): SQTIHQWPATLVQPVGSPLSLECTVEGTSNPNLYWYRQAAGRGLQLLFYSVGIGQISSEVPQNLSASRPQDRQFILSSKKLLLSDSGFYLCAPGADNHNEQFFGPGTRLTVL.

Written as DNA, the CDR3 is TGTGCCAGCAGCTTAGGCCCACTAGCGGGAGGTAATGAGCAGTTCTTC. This codes for CASSLGPLAGGNEQFF. This chain links TRBV7-9 with TRBJ2-1; 12 positions agree with TRBD2. The CDR3 sequence is 16 residues long. After removal of 1 base from V and 7 bases from J, the junction contained 5 bases not matched to a gene. Germline CDR1 reads SEHNR; CDR2 reads FQNEAQ (reference sequence).

On this clone: One junction end disagrees with the germline gene, perhaps due to a read error. The chain uses TRBV7-9 and TRBJ2-1; 9 positions agree with TRBD2. The CDR3 length is 15 residues. Germline CDR1 is SEHNR and CDR2 is FQNEAQ (reference sequence). The CDR3 loop is CSSSLGGGAYNEQFF. In DNA form, the CDR3 reads TGTTCCAGCAGCTTAGGCGGGGGGGCCTACAATGAGCAGTTCTTC.